The rows below give T cell receptor beta chains drawn from one sample of a study of beta chain features in type 1 diabetes. The data were produced by immunoSEQ multiplex PCR, yet TCRdb's version contains in-frame clones alone and is incomplete. The sample carries about 340,000 clones, approximately 8.2% recorded once. Sequencing was carried out using central memory CD4+ T cells from blood. Source of these receptors: a woman aged 18-30 years in good health. CDR3s include the opening cysteine and the closing phenylalanine or tryptophan.

V gene	CDR3 protein
TRBV7-3	CASSLTRTSGRAPNEQYF
TRBV5-1	CASSPGQAGAGELFF
TRBV11-3	CASSLDGETEAFF
TRBV5-4	CASSRGPDQPQHF
TRBV18	CASSPPAVYGELFF
TRBV9	CASSPLTSGRVFANTGELFF
TRBV18	CASSLQTGSEEQYF
TRBV5-1	CASSYGRTNEKLFF
TRBV11-3	CASSPGLYNTGELFF
TRBV4-2	CASSQDGYYTDTQYF
TRBV15	CATSRGLEISAETQYF
TRBV6-6	CASILQQGSGEQYF
TRBV4-1	CASSQASRGDYNEQFF
TRBV5-1	CASSSWTSGTYEQYF
TRBV7-3	CASSLTQLALDEQFF
TRBV7-2	CASTTGPYGYTF
TRBV29-1	CSVTRGNTEAFF
TRBV15	CATSRDPLAADTDTQYF
TRBV11-2	CASSLDRSYGYTF
TRBV6-1	CASSEHGDSGANVLTF
TRBV6-5	CASRRSGQGTYEQYF
TRBV13	CASSFRPPYSGNTIYF
TRBV4-3	CASSQDWVALAGTDTQYF
TRBV7-9	CASSSLTSGSTDTQYF
TRBV7-2	CASSIRTGLSNEQFF
TRBV5-6	CASRRTSGRSYEQYF
TRBV15	CATSRKGGETQYF
TRBV10-3	CAISSTSGSGTQYF
TRBV11-2	CASSFGGSSYNEQFF
TRBV5-6	CASSRDFSYEQYF
TRBV29-1	CSVGTSQGYGYTF
TRBV9	CASSNPGEETQYF
TRBV19	CASIRSGTLRGNQPQHF
TRBV7-2	CASSLRGRGRDNEQFF
TRBV9	CASSPTGTTNEKLFF
TRBV7-9	CASSLDRFQETQYF
TRBV9	CASSVEDRGGYEQYF
TRBV4-1	CASSQVYGVRNEQFF
TRBV7-2	CASSSQWSDTQYF
TRBV9	CASSISGSLTIGELFF
TRBV6-5	CASSAGTGSSYEQYF
TRBV7-3	CASSLNLGETQYF
TRBV5-6	CASSSGQIQETQYF
TRBV7-2	CASSSSRGAYEQYF
TRBV11-1	CASSLADRVGYNEQFF
TRBV18	CASSPETGADTIYF
TRBV9	CASSRDGQAAETQYF